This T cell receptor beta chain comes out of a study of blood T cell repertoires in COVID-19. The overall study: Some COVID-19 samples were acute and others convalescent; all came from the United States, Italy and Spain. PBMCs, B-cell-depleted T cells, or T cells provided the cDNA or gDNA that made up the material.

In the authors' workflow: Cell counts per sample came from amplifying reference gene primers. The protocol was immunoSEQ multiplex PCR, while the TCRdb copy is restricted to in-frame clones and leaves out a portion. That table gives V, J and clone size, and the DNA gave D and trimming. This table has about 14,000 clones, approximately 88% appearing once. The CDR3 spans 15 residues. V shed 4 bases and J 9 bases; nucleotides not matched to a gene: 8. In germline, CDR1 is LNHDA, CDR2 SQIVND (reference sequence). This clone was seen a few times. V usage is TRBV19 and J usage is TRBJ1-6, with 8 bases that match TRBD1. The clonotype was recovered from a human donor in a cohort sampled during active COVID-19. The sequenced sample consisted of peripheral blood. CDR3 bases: TGTGCCAGTAGTACCCAGACAGGGGACGGTTCACCCCTCCACTTT. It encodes CASSTQTGDGSPLHF.